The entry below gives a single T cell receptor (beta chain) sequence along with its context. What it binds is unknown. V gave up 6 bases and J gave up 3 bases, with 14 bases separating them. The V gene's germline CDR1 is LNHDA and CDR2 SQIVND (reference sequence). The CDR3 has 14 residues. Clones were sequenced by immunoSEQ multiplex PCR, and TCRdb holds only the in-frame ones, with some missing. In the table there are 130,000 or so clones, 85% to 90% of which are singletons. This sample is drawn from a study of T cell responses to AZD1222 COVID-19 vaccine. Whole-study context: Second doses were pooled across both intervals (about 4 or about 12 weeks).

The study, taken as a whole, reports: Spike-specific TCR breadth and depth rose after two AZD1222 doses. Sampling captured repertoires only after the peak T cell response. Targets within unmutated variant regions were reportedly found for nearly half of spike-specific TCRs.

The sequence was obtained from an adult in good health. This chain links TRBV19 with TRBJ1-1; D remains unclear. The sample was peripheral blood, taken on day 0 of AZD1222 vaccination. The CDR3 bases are TGTGCCAGTAGCCAAGAACCGCTATACACTGAAGCTTTCTTT. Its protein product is CASSQEPLYTEAFF.